The rows below give T cell receptor beta chains drawn from one sample of a study of blood T cell repertoires in COVID-19. The method was immunoSEQ multiplex PCR; TCRdb's version includes in-frame clones alone and lacks a portion of them. The top ten clones hold about a third of a sample with roughly 7,500 clones, about 80% of them seen once. The sample comprised peripheral blood. The source of these receptors is a human donor in a cohort sampled during active COVID-19. Both conserved end residues are trimmed from each CDR3.

v_call: TRBV12-5; j_call: TRBJ2-3; cdr3_aa: ASGLGSLAGFADTQY
v_call: TRBV4-1; j_call: TRBJ2-1; cdr3_aa: ASSQQGGSTAYNEQF
v_call: TRBV6-6; j_call: TRBJ1-5; cdr3_aa: ASSYSESNQPQH
v_call: TRBV27; j_call: TRBJ1-2; cdr3_aa: ASSSRPKGTGSRRNYGYT
v_call: TRBV11-3; j_call: TRBJ2-1; cdr3_aa: ASSLDGEPYNEQF
v_call: TRBV6-2/TRBV6-3; j_call: TRBJ2-1; cdr3_aa: ASSYEARGAYNEQF
v_call: TRBV25-1; j_call: TRBJ2-3; cdr3_aa: ASSGSIGTDTQY
v_call: TRBV27; j_call: TRBJ2-5; cdr3_aa: ASSLYSGGARGETQY
v_call: TRBV21-1; j_call: TRBJ1-2; cdr3_aa: ASSKGAPGQGAGYT
v_call: TRBV5-1; j_call: TRBJ2-2; cdr3_aa: ASSLVVVSSTGELF
v_call: TRBV6-5; j_call: TRBJ1-2; cdr3_aa: ASRNREGVNYGYT
v_call: TRBV23-1; j_call: TRBJ2-2; cdr3_aa: ASSQSRDRGARGELF
v_call: TRBV19; j_call: TRBJ2-5; cdr3_aa: ASSMRVWQETQY
v_call: TRBV9; j_call: TRBJ1-3; cdr3_aa: ASSVGRASSGNTIY
v_call: TRBV13; j_call: TRBJ2-1; cdr3_aa: ASSFGLVNNEQF
v_call: TRBV11-2; j_call: TRBJ2-1; cdr3_aa: ASSYLQGAREQF
v_call: TRBV21-1; j_call: TRBJ2-2; cdr3_aa: ASSSAPNTGELF
v_call: TRBV4-2; j_call: TRBJ2-3; cdr3_aa: ASSQVLAGGKDTQY
v_call: TRBV5-8; j_call: TRBJ2-7; cdr3_aa: ASSLGGGENYEQY
v_call: TRBV5-4; j_call: TRBJ2-1; cdr3_aa: ASSLGGDSYNEQF